This T cell receptor beta chain was captured in a study of shared clonotypes between healthy human individuals. Findings and caveats of the study: A few donors showed sharing of around 5% of naive CD4 clonotypes.

The CD4+ fraction was divided into a CD45RA+ naive subset and a CD45RA-negative memory subset. Trimming took off 5 bases at V and 6 bases at J, with 16 bases between the two ends. The CDR3 loop spans 14 amino acids. Germline loops: CDR1 KGHSH, CDR2 LQKENI. The deep-level immunoSEQ assay was used. Only in-frame clones appear in the TCRdb table, and some are missing; sequencing was by immunoSEQ multiplex PCR. The table has millions of clones, approximately 93% seen once. On this clone: Antigen unknown.

The origin of this receptor is a man aged 18 to 30 in good health. Some clones in this sample may be carry-over from other donors' samples. Material for sequencing was naive CD4+ T cells from PBMCs. Subset indicated: CD45RA+ positively selected. The chain recombines TRBV18 with TRBJ2-5, with D perhaps assigned TRBD1 or TRBD2 (5 bases each). CDR3 amino acids: CASSSPGPQKTQYF. The CDR3 bases are TGTGCCAGCTCATCCCCGGGACCTCAAAAGACCCAGTACTTC.